Shown below are 29 T cell receptor beta chains from a single sample sequenced in a study of T-cell memory formation after mild COVID-19. TCRdb passed the 5' RACE reads through MiXCR, listing each CDR3 protein once. The sample carries 250,000 to 350,000 distinct CDR3 sequences, 16% recorded once. The sample comprised PBMCs or a T cell subset sorted from them (not recorded which). The receptor source for this set is a man between 18 and 35 years old who had mild COVID-19 (a few samples of this study predate the infection). Cell type and time point are not known.

This clonotype was observed a few times. The V and J genes are TRBV7-3 and TRBJ2-3; 15 bases are a match to TRBD2. The V gene end was trimmed by 0 bases and the J gene end by 0 bases; junction bases not matched to a gene: 7. The CDR3 has 20 amino acids. In germline, CDR1 is SGHTA, CDR2 FQGTGA. The CDR3 here is CASSLTRPGTSGGSTDTQYF. CDR3 DNA sequence: TGTGCCAGCAGCTTAACCCGACCCGGGACTAGCGGGGGGAGCACAGATACGCAGTATTTT. Drawing the rest from reference TRBV7-3 and TRBJ2-3, the complete variable domain is GAGVSQTPSNKVTEKGKYVELRCDPISGHTALYWYRQSLGQGPEFLIYFQGTGAADDSGLPNDRFFAVRPEGSVSTLKIQRTERGDSAVYLCASSLTRPGTSGGSTDTQYFGPGTRLTVL.

This clonotype was seen a few times. This sequence joins TRBV20-1 and TRBJ2-2, with D hard to call. The germline CDR1 and CDR2 sequences are DFQATT and SNEGSKA (reference sequence). This CDR3 is 15 amino acids long. V gave up 1 base and J gave up 3 bases, with 12 bases separating them. DNA of the CDR3: TGCAGTGCTAGAGTAGGCCAGGCGTACACCGGGGAGCTGTTTTTT. This codes for CSARVGQAYTGELFF.

The table lists this clonotype with many counts. The chain recombines TRBV7-2 with TRBJ2-2; 10 nucleotides agree with TRBD2. The CDR3 spans 15 residues. V gave up 3 bases and J gave up 6 bases; unmatched junction bases: 4. Germline loops: CDR1 SGHTA, CDR2 FQGNSA. The CDR3 is CASSLSGGAPGELFF. CDR3 DNA sequence: TGTGCCAGCAGCTTGAGCGGGGGGGCCCCCGGGGAGCTGTTTTTT. The full variable domain, in which reference TRBV7-2 and TRBJ2-2 provide the parts outside the CDR3, is GAGVSQSPSNKVTEKGKDVELRCDPISGHTALYWYRQSLGQGLEFLIYFQGNSAPDKSGLPSDRFSAERTGGSVSTLTIQRTQQEDSAVYLCASSLSGGAPGELFFGEGSRLTVL.

CDR3 sequence (DNA): TGTGCCAGCAGCGAGGGACCCGCGCTGTACTTC. It is translated as CASSEGPALYF. This chain links TRBV3-1 with TRBJ2-7; D tentatively reads TRBD1 or TRBD2 (5 bases each). This CDR3 contains 11 residues. CDR1 is LGHDT, CDR2 YNNKEL, per germline (reference sequence). The V and J ends lost 5 bases and 12 bases respectively, with 14 bases between them.

This clonotype appeared a few times. The rearrangement links TRBV5-1 to TRBJ1-5; 7 bases line up with TRBD1. In germline, CDR1 is SGHRS, CDR2 YFSETQ. V gave up 3 bases and J gave up 4 bases; unmatched junction bases: 4. The CDR3 loop spans 14 amino acids. CDR3 nucleotide sequence: TGCGCCAGCAGCTCCGGACAGGAAAATCAGCCCCAGCATTTT. Residues: CASSSGQENQPQHF.

V usage is TRBV7-4 and J usage is TRBJ1-1; 12 bases map to TRBD1. Looked up from germline, CDR1 is SGHVT and CDR2 is SQSDAQ. J was trimmed by 1 base and V by 4 bases; bases with no gene match: 7. The CDR3 totals 17 residues. This CDR3 is CASSSRDRGPSNTEAFF. The CDR3 region has the DNA TGTGCCAGCAGCTCCCGGGACAGGGGGCCCTCGAACACTGAAGCTTTCTTT. The whole variable domain, remainder taken from reference TRBV7-4 and TRBJ1-1, is GAGVSQSPRYKVAKRGRDVALRCDSISGHVTLYWYRQTLGQGSEVLTYSQSDAQRDKSGRPSGRFSAERPERSVSTLKIQRTEQGDSAVYLCASSSRDRGPSNTEAFFGQGTRLTVV.

This clonotype occurred a few times. This chain links TRBV20-1 with TRBJ2-1; TRBD2 might be the D (5 bases). The length of the CDR3 is 13 residues. V was pared by 6 bases and J by 2 bases, with 11 bases between. Germline CDR1 is DFQATT and CDR2 is SNEGSKA (reference sequence). CDR3 protein: CSAPGSAYNEQFF. CDR3 DNA: TGCAGTGCCCCGGGGTCAGCCTACAATGAGCAGTTCTTC.

The chain combines TRBV20-1 with TRBJ2-7; D unresolved. V lost 3 bases and J 3 bases, leaving 18 bases between the germline ends. This CDR3 has 15 residues. Germline CDR1 and CDR2: DFQATT and SNEGSKA (reference sequence). The CDR3 DNA reads TGCAGTGCTAGGGATCCAGTGGGGAAGTACTACGAGCAGTACTTC. This gives the protein CSARDPVGKYYEQYF.

The chain employs TRBV7-6 and TRBJ2-5; tentatively, D is TRBD1 or TRBD2 (5 bases each). The CDR3 spans 13 residues. The germline V gene has CDR1 SGHVS and CDR2 FNYEAQ. Trimming took off 0 bases at V and 6 bases at J, with 8 bases between the two ends. The DNA of the CDR3 is TGTGCCAGCAGCTTAGCAGGGACGAAGACCCAGTACTTC. Its protein is CASSLAGTKTQYF.

This CDR3 is CASSPSGWYGYTF. CDR3 DNA: TGTGCCAGCAGCCCTAGCGGATGGTATGGCTACACCTTC. The V and J genes are TRBV3-1 and TRBJ1-2, with D unclear. Germline CDR1 is LGHDT and CDR2 is YNNKEL (reference sequence). The CDR3 is made up of 13 amino acids. The V end was cut by 4 bases, the J end by 5 bases, with 11 bases between.

CDR3 nucleotide sequence: TGTGCCAGCAGTTTGAAGTCCGGGGAGACCCAGTACTTC. It codes for CASSLKSGETQYF. This chain uses TRBV12-3 or TRBV12-4 with TRBJ2-5; no firm D call. The V gene lost 3 bases and the J gene lost 5 bases, with 10 bases spanning the gap. The CDR3 consists of 13 residues.

This sequence joins TRBV2 and TRBJ1-2; 10 nucleotides match TRBD1. The V segment lost 11 bases and the J segment 2 bases; nucleotides outside the gene matches: 17. Germline lookup yields CDR1 SNHLY and CDR2 FYNNEI. This CDR3 spans 17 amino acids. CDR3 sequence reads: CAGGDPGQGLLNYGYTF. DNA of the CDR3: TGTGCCGGGGGGGATCCGGGACAGGGGCTCTTGAACTATGGCTACACCTTC.

The chain carries TRBV20-1 and TRBJ2-7; TRBD1 agrees at 8 bases. Germline values: CDR1 DFQATT, CDR2 SNEGSKA (reference sequence). This CDR3 has 14 residues. V trimming: 5 bases; J trimming: 0 bases; junction bases outside the gene matches: 6. For the CDR3, the DNA is TGCAGTGCTTCCCGGACAGGGAGCTCCTACGAGCAGTACGTC. The encoded protein is CSASRTGSSYEQYV.

This chain joins TRBV7-2 and TRBJ2-2; the D gene is possibly TRBD2 (6 bases). Trimming cost V 3 bases and J 0 bases, with 14 bases left between them. Germline V gene sequence: CDR1 SGHTA, CDR2 FQGNSA. This CDR3 is built from 17 residues. CDR3 sequence: CASSFPSWGANTGELFF. CDR3 nucleotide sequence: TGTGCCAGCAGCTTTCCTAGCTGGGGGGCGAACACCGGGGAGCTGTTTTTT.

The rearrangement uses TRBV5-1 and TRBJ2-6; no reliable D call. V was clipped by 0 bases and J by 0 bases, with 10 bases between them. CDR3 length: 17 residues. Germline V gene data show CDR1 as SGHRS and CDR2 as YFSETQ. DNA of the CDR3: TGCGCCAGCAGCTTGGCCGTCTCGAGCTCTGGGGCCAACGTCCTGACTTTC. As protein: CASSLAVSSSGANVLTF. Full variable domain (remainder filled in from reference TRBV5-1 and TRBJ2-6): KAGVTQTPRYLIKTRGQQVTLSCSPISGHRSVSWYQQTPGQGLQFLFEYFSETQRNKGNFPGRFSGRQFSNSRSEMNVSTLELGDSALYLCASSLAVSSSGANVLTFGAGSRLTVL.

As regards this clonotype: One junction end does not reproduce the germline sequence, and a read error may be involved. The chain couples TRBV6-6 to TRBJ1-3; 7 positions agree with TRBD1. Per the germline V gene, CDR1 is MNHNY and CDR2 is SVGAGI (reference sequence). The CDR3 contains 12 residues. The CDR3 is CASSSEDRPTRF. The CDR3 DNA reads TGTGCCAGCAGTTCAGAGGACAGGCCGACCAGGTTT.

This clonotype has more than one count but fewer than ten. This chain links TRBV6-5 with TRBJ1-1; 11 nucleotides agree with TRBD1. Germline V lookup: CDR1 MNHEY, CDR2 SVGAGI. V trimming: 6 bases; J trimming: 11 bases; junction bases outside the gene matches: 8. This CDR3 is 13 amino acids long. The CDR3 coding sequence is TGTGCCAGCAGCGGACAGGGGGCCGGAGGGGCTTTCTTT. Translated: CASSGQGAGGAFF.

This clonotype was detected a few times. This chain uses TRBV7-6 with TRBJ1-2, with TRBD1 as a possible D gene (5 bases). Trimming removed 1 base from V and 8 bases from J, with 11 bases in between. CDR1 and CDR2 (germline): SGHVS, FNYEAQ. CDR3 length equals 13 residues. The CDR3 DNA follows: TGTGCCAGCAGCTTAGATCAGGGAGGCGGCTACACCTTC. Its translation is CASSLDQGGGYTF.

This clonotype was seen more than once but under ten times. V is TRBV20-1 and J is TRBJ2-5; D is perhaps TRBD2 (5 bases). CDR3 length: 12 residues. From germline, CDR1 is DFQATT and CDR2 SNEGSKA (reference sequence). The V end was cut by 0 bases, the J end by 5 bases, with 7 bases between. The CDR3 loop reads CSAREPSETQYF. Written as DNA, the CDR3 is TGCAGTGCTAGAGAGCCTAGCGAGACCCAGTACTTC.

The sample holds a few counts of this clonotype. The chain combines TRBV6-5 with TRBJ1-2; D call uncertain. The germline gives CDR1 MNHEY, CDR2 SVGAGI. The CDR3 spans 14 residues. Trimming removed 2 bases from V and 5 bases from J, with 12 bases in between. CDR3 bases: TGTGCCAGCAGTTACGGCGTCGGCCGGTATGGCTACACCTTC. Amino acids: CASSYGVGRYGYTF.

The gene calls are TRBV12-3 or TRBV12-4 and TRBJ2-7; D perhaps matches TRBD2 (5 bases). V lost 3 bases and J lost 1, with 13 bases in between. The CDR3 is made up of 15 amino acids. For the CDR3, the DNA is TGTGCCAGCAGTTTCCTCCTCGGGGATTCCTACGAGCAGTACTTC. Protein: CASSFLLGDSYEQYF.

The gene calls are TRBV7-9 and TRBJ2-4; D gene uncertain. The CDR3 spans 16 residues. Germline values: CDR1 SEHNR, CDR2 FQNEAQ (reference sequence). The V end lost 2 bases, the J end lost 0 bases, and 11 bases lay between the germline ends. CDR3 bases: TGTGCCAGCAGCTTACCGAGTACACTAGCCAAAAACATTCAGTACTTC. It encodes CASSLPSTLAKNIQYF.

The V and J genes are TRBV10-3 and TRBJ2-7; D not resolved. Per germline, CDR1 ENHRY and CDR2 SYGVKD. This CDR3 has 14 amino acids. V was clipped by 0 bases and J by 2 bases, with 8 bases between them. CDR3 protein: CAISESGSAYEQYV. DNA for the CDR3: TGTGCCATCAGTGAGTCGGGGTCAGCCTACGAGCAGTACGTC.

The chain links TRBV9 to TRBJ2-6; D may correspond to TRBD1 or TRBD2 (5 bases each). The CDR3 has 17 residues. Trimming removed 3 bases at V and 1 base at J, with 14 bases between. Looked up from germline, CDR1 is SGDLS and CDR2 is YYNGEE. The CDR3 loop reads CASSAGWGPSGANVLTF. The CDR3 nucleotides read TGTGCCAGCAGCGCGGGGTGGGGACCTTCTGGGGCCAACGTCCTGACTTTC.

This sequence joins TRBV20-1 and TRBJ2-3; D is uncertain. The V and J ends lost 6 bases and 0 bases respectively, with 7 bases between them. The CDR3 has 12 amino acids. Germline-derived CDR1 and CDR2 are DFQATT and SNEGSKA (reference sequence). CDR3 region: CSADASTDTQYF. In DNA, the CDR3 is TGCAGTGCGGATGCTAGCACAGATACGCAGTATTTT.

Only a few counts were recorded for this clonotype. This rearrangement joins TRBV21-1 to TRBJ2-7; the tabulated D call, TRBD1, remains unverified against the DNA. TRBV21-1 is tagged as a pseudogene. CDR3 length: 12 residues. CDR3 loop: CASSKTGNEQYV. Here the CDR3 DNA reads TGTGCCAGCAGCAAGACAGGGAACGAGCAGTACGTC.

This clonotype was observed a handful of times. This chain uses TRBV7-2 with TRBJ2-2; 9 bases are shared with TRBD2. V shed 5 bases, J shed 6 bases, and the junction held 7 bases outside the gene matches. The CDR3 sequence is 15 residues long. Germline CDR1 is SGHTA and CDR2 is FQGNSA. The CDR3 DNA sequence: TGTGCCAGCAGCCCTCCGGGACTAGCTGCCGGGGAGCTGTTTTTT. It specifies CASSPPGLAAGELFF.

The chain uses TRBV7-8 and TRBJ2-6; TRBD2 matches 9 bases. The V segment lost 5 bases and the J segment 1 base; nucleotides outside the gene matches: 12. This CDR3 comprises 19 residues. Germline V gives CDR1 SGHVS, CDR2 FQNEAQ. The CDR3 protein is CASSPVAGDYSSGANVLTF. The CDR3 DNA sequence: TGTGCCAGCAGCCCTGTAGCGGGGGATTACAGTTCTGGGGCCAACGTCCTGACTTTC.

V gene TRBV6-6 combines with J gene TRBJ1-2, with a possible D match to TRBD1 (5 bases). Germline assignment: CDR1 MNHNY and CDR2 SVGAGI (reference sequence). The CDR3 is 13 amino acids. V lost 5 bases, J lost 6 bases, and 13 bases lay in between. In nucleotides, the CDR3 is TGTGCCAGCAGTCCCAGGGAGCGAGATGGCTACACCTTC. Translated, it gives CASSPRERDGYTF.